This passage covers 30 T cell receptor beta chains from one sample sequenced in a study of T cell repertoires in cytomegalovirus infection. TCRdb fed the reads into MiXCR, producing one record per CDR3 protein. The sample gives 200,000 to 250,000 distinct CDR3 sequences, about 20% of which show up once; over 15% is in the top ten. Sequenced input: CD8+ T cells from PBMCs. These receptors came from a human donor in good health (CMV status not recorded). Some clones in this sample may be carry-over from other donors' samples.

This chain joins TRBV20-1 and TRBJ1-2, with a tentative D call TRBD1 (5 bases). Trimming removed 0 bases from V and 8 bases from J, with 13 bases in between. This CDR3 spans 13 amino acids. The V gene's germline CDR1 is DFQATT and CDR2 SNEGSKA (reference sequence). The CDR3 coding sequence is TGCAGTGCTAGAGACAGGGATAGAGGCGGCTACACCTTC. As protein: CSARDRDRGGYTF.

J is TRBJ2-1 and V is TRBV5-1, with D tentatively TRBD1 or TRBD2 (5 bases each). The CDR3 is 14 amino acids. Looked up from germline, CDR1 is SGHRS and CDR2 is YFSETQ. V was clipped by 0 bases and J by 7 bases, with 11 bases between them. CDR3 amino acids: CASSLGFWGNEQFF. The CDR3, as DNA: TGCGCCAGCAGCTTGGGGTTTTGGGGGAATGAGCAGTTCTTC.

V usage is TRBV14 and J usage is TRBJ2-1; no firm D call. Trimming took off 2 bases at V and 3 bases at J, with 2 bases between the two ends. CDR3 size: 12 residues. The germline V gene encodes CDR1 SGHDN and CDR2 FVKESK. The CDR3 coding sequence is TGTGCCAGCAGCCAAAACTACAATGAGCAGTTCTTC. Its protein is CASSQNYNEQFF.

The chain uses TRBV7-9 and TRBJ1-5; 8 nucleotides agree with TRBD1. This CDR3 region has 14 residues. Trimming removed 5 bases from V and 4 bases from J; junction bases left unmatched: 4. Germline V gene lookup returns CDR1 SEHNR and CDR2 FQNEAQ (reference sequence). The CDR3: CASSRTGGNQPQHF. The CDR3 nucleotides are TGTGCCAGCAGCCGCACAGGGGGTAATCAGCCCCAGCATTTT.

This clonotype was recorded once. The chain is built from TRBV7-9 and TRBJ2-1, with 15 nucleotides matching TRBD2. The V gene end was trimmed by 5 bases and the J gene end by 6 bases; junction bases not matched to a gene: 11. The CDR3 totals 18 residues. Germline V gene sequence: CDR1 SEHNR, CDR2 FQNEAQ (reference sequence). DNA for the CDR3: TGTGCCAGCAGCCGGACTAGCGGGGGGGCATTTATTTTCAATGAGCAGTTCTTC. Protein: CASSRTSGGAFIFNEQFF.

The chain uses TRBV29-1 and TRBJ2-4, with D perhaps matching TRBD1 or TRBD2 (5 bases each). Looked up from germline, CDR1 is SQVTM and CDR2 is ANQGSEA. The germline V and J ends were trimmed by 6 bases and 0 bases, with 12 bases remaining between them. The length of the CDR3 is 14 residues. The CDR3 nucleotides are TGCAGCGTGGGCAGGGACGGAGCCAAAAACATTCAGTACTTC. Residues: CSVGRDGAKNIQYF. The full variable domain, with the rest looked up from reference TRBV29-1 and TRBJ2-4, is SAVISQKPSRDICQRGTSLTIQCQVDSQVTMMFWYRQQPGQSLTLIATANQGSEATYESGFVIDKFPISRPNLTFSTLTVSNMSPEDSSIYLCSVGRDGAKNIQYFGAGTRLSVL.

A few counts support this clonotype. The V call is TRBV18, the J call TRBJ2-3; D not certain. V was trimmed by 2 bases and J by 4 bases, leaving 16 bases between them. CDR1 and CDR2 from the germline V gene are KGHSH and LQKENI. The CDR3 is made up of 16 amino acids. The CDR3 protein is CASSPWVGRQPDTQYF. Written as DNA, the CDR3 is TGTGCCAGCTCACCATGGGTAGGCCGCCAGCCAGATACGCAGTATTTT.

Written as DNA, the CDR3 is TGTGCCAGCAGCTTGGTTACAGGGTCCTACGAGCAGTACTTC. Translating gives CASSLVTGSYEQYF. The J gene is TRBJ2-7, the V gene TRBV5-4, with D possibly being TRBD1 (6 bases). The CDR3 length is 14 residues. Germline CDR1 SGHNT, CDR2 YYREEE (reference sequence). Deletions cut 0 bases from V and 1 base from J, with 8 bases between.

The chain joins TRBV19 to TRBJ1-1, with 9 bases aligning to TRBD1. The CDR3 is made up of 14 amino acids. Germline assignment: CDR1 LNHDA and CDR2 SQIVND (reference sequence). The ends lost 10 bases at V and 1 base at J; junction bases unmatched: 7. CDR3 residues: CATSSDRGNTEAFF. Written as DNA, the CDR3 is TGTGCCACCTCCTCGGACAGGGGGAACACTGAAGCTTTCTTT.

This clonotype was picked up many times. The chain has TRBV28 and TRBJ1-2; D remains unclear. V lost 8 bases and J lost 4, with 17 bases in between. Germline assignment: CDR1 MDHEN and CDR2 SYDVKM. The CDR3 runs 14 residues. DNA for the CDR3: TGTGCCAGCGGCGAGGAGACGGAGATCTATGGCTACACCTTC. Residues: CASGEETEIYGYTF.

The gene calls are TRBV20-1 and TRBJ1-2; maybe TRBD1 (6 bases). The germline CDR1 and CDR2 sequences are DFQATT and SNEGSKA (reference sequence). The CDR3 sequence is 14 residues long. V was pared by 5 bases and J by 0 bases, with 13 bases between. The CDR3 DNA follows: TGCAGTGCTTTCTCGGGGGCTTCTAACTATGGCTACACCTTC. Translating gives CSAFSGASNYGYTF.

In regard to this clonotype: Possible read error: a much larger clone is one base away. This rearrangement joins TRBV28 to TRBJ2-1, with unresolved D. The CDR3 is 14 residues long. Germline loops: CDR1 MDHEN, CDR2 SYDVKM. Here the CDR3 reads CACSSDTDYNEQFF. For the CDR3, the DNA is TGTGCCTGCAGTTCCGACACCGACTACAATGAGCAGTTCTTC.

A few counts support this clonotype. The V and J genes are TRBV13 and TRBJ2-6; no clear D. The CDR3 consists of 15 residues. Germline CDR1 and CDR2: PRHDT and FYEKMQ (reference sequence). V lost 5 bases to trimming and J lost 0 bases, with 8 bases between them. The CDR3 DNA reads as TGTGCCAGCAGCCCGTGGCACTCTGGGGCCAACGTCCTGACTTTC. This sequence encodes CASSPWHSGANVLTF.

This clonotype has only a few counts. The gene calls are TRBV28 and TRBJ2-7; 7 nucleotides agree with TRBD1. V shed 6 bases, J shed 1 base, and the junction held 9 bases outside the gene matches. Germline CDR1 is MDHEN and CDR2 is SYDVKM. This CDR3 has 15 residues. This chain's CDR3 is CASSSLGDRSYEQYF. DNA for the CDR3: TGTGCCAGCAGCAGCCTCGGGGACAGATCCTACGAGCAGTACTTC.

This clonotype came up a few times. V is TRBV7-9 and J is TRBJ2-3; 8 nucleotides match TRBD1. Germline V gene lookup returns CDR1 SEHNR and CDR2 FQNEAQ (reference sequence). The CDR3 has 15 amino acids. With V trimmed by 4 bases and J by 0 bases, 3 bases remained unmatched. CDR3 bases: TGTGCCAGCAGCTACGGACAGGGAAGCACAGATACGCAGTATTTT. It is translated as CASSYGQGSTDTQYF.

This clonotype has a handful of counts. The chain recombines TRBV20-1 with TRBJ1-1, with D maybe TRBD1 (5 bases). The CDR3 has 13 residues. Trimming shortened V by 3 bases and J by 8 bases, and 16 bases separated the two germline ends. Germline V lookup: CDR1 DFQATT, CDR2 SNEGSKA (reference sequence). The CDR3 here is CSARGRGRREAFF. The CDR3 DNA sequence: TGCAGTGCTAGGGGGCGGGGACGCCGAGAAGCTTTCTTT.

This clonotype appeared many times. The CDR3 sequence is CASSLDSGELFF. The DNA of the CDR3 is TGTGCCAGCAGCCTAGACAGCGGGGAGCTGTTTTTT. V and J are TRBV7-2 and TRBJ2-2; possibly TRBD1 for D (5 bases). CDR3 length: 12 residues. Germline CDR1 is SGHTA and CDR2 is FQGNSA. V was pared by 5 bases and J by 7 bases, with 8 bases between.

The chain is built from TRBV29-1 and TRBJ2-2, with D perhaps TRBD1 or TRBD2 (5 bases each). The CDR3 runs 12 residues. Germline CDR1 and CDR2: SQVTM and ANQGSEA. The CDR3 region has the DNA TGCACCCATGTGGGGGACACCGGGGAGCTGTTTTTT. Residues: CTHVGDTGELFF.

This clonotype was found many times. This chain joins TRBV7-9 and TRBJ1-5, with 10 bases lining up with TRBD1. CDR1 and CDR2 (germline): SEHNR, FQNEAQ (reference sequence). The CDR3 loop spans 15 amino acids. V shed 8 bases and J 7 bases; nucleotides not matched to a gene: 11. DNA of the CDR3: TGTGCCAGCGCCCTGGCGGGACAGGGGTTCCAGCCCCAGCATTTT. Translating gives CASALAGQGFQPQHF.

This clonotype was counted only a few times. The chain employs TRBV6-5 and TRBJ2-1; D not resolved. V was pared by 5 bases and J by 1 base, with 9 bases between. Germline V CDR1 and CDR2: MNHEY, SVGAGI. The length of the CDR3 is 14 residues. The CDR3 bases are TGTGCCAGCAGTGCTCGTGTTTCCTACAATGAGCAGTTCTTC. This sequence encodes CASSARVSYNEQFF.

This clonotype was recorded at least ten times. The CDR3 sequence is CASSLTPDSSYEQYF. Written as DNA, the CDR3 is TGTGCCAGCAGCCTCACCCCGGACAGCTCCTACGAGCAGTACTTC. The rearrangement links TRBV6-2 or TRBV6-3 to TRBJ2-7, with TRBD1 as a possible D gene (6 bases). This CDR3 is 15 amino acids long. The V gene lost 6 bases and the J gene lost 0 bases, with 15 bases spanning the gap. Germline CDR1 MNHEY, CDR2 SVGEGT.

Remarks on this clonotype: One junction end does not reproduce the germline sequence, and a read error may be involved. V and J are TRBV28 and TRBJ1-4; the D is unclear. The CDR3 loop spans 15 amino acids. Germline CDR1 is MDHEN and CDR2 is SYDVKM. The CDR3 region has the DNA TGTGCCAGCAATTTAAGGAGGGAGATCGCTGAAAAACTGTTTTTT. Amino acid sequence: CASNLRREIAEKLFF. Full variable domain (rest looked up from reference TRBV28 and TRBJ1-4): DVKVTQSSRYLVKRTGEKVFLECVQDMDHENMFWYRQDPGLGLRLIYFSYDVKMKEKGDIPEGYSVSREKKERFSLILESASTNQTSMYLCASNLRREIAEKLFFGSGTQLSVL.

In nucleotides, the CDR3 is TGTGCCAGCAGCTCCAGGGGAAGACAGGGCACTGAAGCTTTCTTT. Its translation: CASSSRGRQGTEAFF. The V call is TRBV14, the J call TRBJ1-1; 7 bases map to TRBD1. With 5 bases clipped from V and 4 bases from J, the junction kept 10 bases outside the gene matches. This CDR3 region has 15 residues. From germline, CDR1 is SGHDN and CDR2 FVKESK.

This clonotype was found a few times. The V call is TRBV20-1, the J call TRBJ2-5; the match to TRBD2 covers 11 bases. The CDR3 is 17 residues long. V shed 3 bases, J shed 5 bases, and the junction held 14 bases outside the gene matches. From germline, CDR1 is DFQATT and CDR2 SNEGSKA (reference sequence). CDR3 sequence reads: CSASRLAGGPRVETQYF. The CDR3 nucleotides read TGCAGTGCTAGTCGGCTAGCGGGGGGCCCACGGGTGGAGACCCAGTACTTC.

V usage is TRBV20-1 and J usage is TRBJ2-7; D gene unclear. Germline CDR1 and CDR2: DFQATT and SNEGSKA (reference sequence). This CDR3 contains 11 residues. Trimming took off 6 bases at V and 5 bases at J, with 11 bases between the two ends. CDR3 region: CSALDWNEQYF. CDR3 sequence (DNA): TGCAGTGCCCTTGACTGGAACGAGCAGTACTTC.

This clonotype was detected only a few times. This chain joins TRBV20-1 and TRBJ2-7, with 7 bases matching TRBD1. CDR3 size: 13 residues. The V and J ends lost 3 bases and 3 bases, in that order; junction bases with no gene match: 5. The germline V gene has CDR1 DFQATT and CDR2 SNEGSKA (reference sequence). Here the CDR3 reads CSASTDRSYEQYF. The CDR3 DNA sequence: TGCAGTGCTAGTACGGACAGGAGCTACGAGCAGTACTTC.

This clonotype occurred a few times. The V and J genes are TRBV7-3 and TRBJ2-3, with TRBD2 identical over 7 bases. This CDR3 has 14 residues. Germline values: CDR1 SGHTA, CDR2 FQGTGA. The V gene end was trimmed by 4 bases and the J gene end by 3 bases; junction bases not matched to a gene: 4. This chain's CDR3 is CASSSLGGTDTQYF. The CDR3 nucleotides read TGTGCCAGCAGCTCCCTGGGGGGGACAGATACGCAGTATTTT.

There are a few counts of this clonotype. The rearrangement links TRBV20-1 to TRBJ2-1, with TRBD2 matching 7 bases. The V and J ends lost 1 base and 4 bases, in that order; junction bases with no gene match: 4. The CDR3 extends over 14 amino acids. Germline V lookup: CDR1 DFQATT, CDR2 SNEGSKA (reference sequence). CDR3 nucleotide sequence: TGCAGTGCTAGAGGATCTAGCGGATACAATGAGCAGTTCTTC. Its protein product is CSARGSSGYNEQFF.

This clonotype has at least ten counts. The V and J genes are TRBV27 and TRBJ1-1, with D possibly TRBD1 on 5 matching bases. CDR3 length equals 13 residues. Germline CDR1 is MNHEY and CDR2 is SMNVEV (reference sequence). Trimming stripped 4 bases from V and 7 bases from J, with 13 bases between. The CDR3 reads CASSWSGRGEAFF. Here the CDR3 DNA reads TGTGCCAGCAGTTGGTCAGGGAGGGGTGAAGCTTTCTTT.

This clonotype was counted many times. CDR3 bases: TGTGCCAGCAGCCCCCGGGCTAGCACCGGCACCGGGGAGCTGTTTTTT. Its translation is CASSPRASTGTGELFF. The genes are TRBV7-8 and TRBJ2-2, with D perhaps TRBD2 (5 bases). The CDR3 extends over 16 amino acids. The germline V and J ends were trimmed by 5 bases and 4 bases, with 17 bases remaining between them. Per the germline V gene, CDR1 is SGHVS and CDR2 is FQNEAQ.